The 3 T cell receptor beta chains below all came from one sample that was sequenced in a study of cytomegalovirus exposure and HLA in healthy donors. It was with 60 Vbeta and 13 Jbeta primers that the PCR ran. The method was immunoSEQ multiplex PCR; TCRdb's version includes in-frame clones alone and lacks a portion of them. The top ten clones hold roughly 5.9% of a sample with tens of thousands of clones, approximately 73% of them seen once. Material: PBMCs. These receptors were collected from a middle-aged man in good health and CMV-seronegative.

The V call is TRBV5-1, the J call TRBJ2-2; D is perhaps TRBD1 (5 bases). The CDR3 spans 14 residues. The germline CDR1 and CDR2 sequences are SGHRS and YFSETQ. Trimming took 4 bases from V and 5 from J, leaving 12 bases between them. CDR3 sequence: CASSPEGVTGELFF. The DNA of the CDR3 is TGCGCCAGCAGCCCGGAAGGGGTTACCGGGGAGCTGTTTTTT.

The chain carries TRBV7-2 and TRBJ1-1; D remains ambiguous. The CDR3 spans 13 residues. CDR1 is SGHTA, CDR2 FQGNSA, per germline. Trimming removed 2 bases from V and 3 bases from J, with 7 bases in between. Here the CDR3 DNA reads TGTGCCAGCAGCTTACAAGCGTACACTGAAGCTTTCTTT. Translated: CASSLQAYTEAFF.

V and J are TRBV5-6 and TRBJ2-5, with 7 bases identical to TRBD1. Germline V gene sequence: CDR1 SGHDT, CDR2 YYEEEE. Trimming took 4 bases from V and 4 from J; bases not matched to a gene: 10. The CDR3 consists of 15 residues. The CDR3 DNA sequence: TGTGCCAGCAGCCCGTGGGACAGAGGGGGAGAGACCCAGTACTTC. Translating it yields CASSPWDRGGETQYF.